This TCR beta chain was identified during a study of T cell responses to AZD1222 COVID-19 vaccine. Study findings and constraints: A rise in Spike-specific TCR breadth and depth followed two AZD1222 doses. It was only 6 or 7 AZD1222 recipients who were seropositive at baseline.

Second doses that came at about 4 or about 12 weeks were put together. As for this clone: The antigen remains unidentified.

Measured with immunoSEQ multiplex PCR; TCRdb has only the in-frame clones, and not every one. Of about 160,000 clones listed, approximately 94% were seen once; the top ten hold approximately 4.8%. The CDR3 is 14 residues long. Between the trimmed V and J ends, which lost 9 bases and 0 bases, there was a span of 15 bases. CDR1 and CDR2 (germline): SGDLS, YYNGEE. The sequence derives from an adult who received the AZD1222 COVID-19 vaccine. The sample in question was peripheral blood, obtained 28 days after the second AZD1222 dose. This chain joins TRBV9 and TRBJ1-2; D gene unclear. CDR3 region: CAISPGASNYGYTF. DNA of the CDR3: TGTGCCATTTCGCCGGGAGCCTCTAACTATGGCTACACCTTC.